This T cell receptor (beta chain) was recorded in a study of T cell responses to AZD1222 COVID-19 vaccine. Findings and caveats of the study: Reports say nearly half of spike-specific TCRs go after unmutated variant regions. Spike-specific TCR breadth rose after two AZD1222 doses, and depth rose as well. Researchers report vaccine-associated CD4 TCRs spanning spike, with dominance at 160-218 and 743-854. After the peak T cell response, and only then, were repertoires sampled.

Of note for this clone: The antigen is undetermined.

CDR1 is SGHTA, CDR2 FQGNSA, per germline. The CDR3 sequence is 13 residues long. With 4 bases removed from V and 8 bases from J, the gap between germline ends came to 11 bases. The assay was immunoSEQ multiplex PCR, and TCRdb's table has in-frame clones only and misses some. The sample gives 150,000 to 190,000 clones, approximately 90% of which show up once; over 6% is in the top ten. The chain carries TRBV7-2 and TRBJ1-4; the D is unclear. Specimen: peripheral blood, collected after recovery from COVID-19. The TCR was taken from an adult who had recovered from COVID-19. The CDR3 nucleotides are TGTGCCAGCAGCTGGAAGTGGGGAGAAAAACTGTTTTTT. Its translation: CASSWKWGEKLFF.